This TCR beta chain was identified during a study of blood T cell repertoires in COVID-19. In the study overall: There were acute and convalescent COVID-19 samples, and they came from the United States, Italy and Spain. Sample material is recorded as cDNA or gDNA derived from T cells, B-cell-depleted T cells, or PBMCs.

Authors' data handling: Amplification of reference gene primers was used by the study to estimate nucleated cell counts. Some clones are missing from TCRdb's copy, which holds only in-frame ones; the method was immunoSEQ multiplex PCR. That table is the source of V, J and clone size, and D and trimming were worked out from the DNA. The repertoire has about 120,000 clones, about four fifths of them found once; the top ten carry 3.5% to 4.5%. The sequence was collected from an elderly woman with acute or convalescent COVID-19. The sequenced sample consisted of peripheral blood.

The CDR3 here is CASSLDTSSGNTIYF. Written as DNA, the CDR3 is TGTGCCAGCAGCCTTGACACCAGCTCTGGAAACACCATATATTTT. The genes are TRBV6-5 and TRBJ1-3; D remains ambiguous. V gave up 6 bases and J gave up 0 bases, with 12 bases separating them. Germline V CDR1 and CDR2: MNHEY, SVGAGI. CDR3 length: 15 residues.